The 10 T cell receptor beta chains below were found in one sample sequenced in a study of T cells in localized non-small cell lung cancer. Data came from immunoSEQ multiplex PCR; TCRdb stores just in-frame clones and leaves some out. The sample holds about 52,000 clones, around nine tenths seen once. The material sequenced was PBMCs, taken before any cancer treatment. The receptors were sampled from a female donor with stage II lung adenocarcinoma.

This chain joins TRBV6-1 and TRBJ2-5; 7 bases map to TRBD2. Germline V gene sequence: CDR1 MNHNS, CDR2 SASEGT. Unmatched junction bases numbered 5, after V lost 3 bases and J lost 4 bases. CDR3 length: 14 residues. Here the CDR3 DNA reads TGTGCCAGCAGTGATCTAGCGGATTTAGAGACCCAGTACTTC. Its protein product is CASSDLADLETQYF.

The chain couples TRBV5-1 to TRBJ2-5; TRBD2 is a possible D gene (6 bases). CDR1 and CDR2 (germline): SGHRS, YFSETQ. The CDR3 has 15 amino acids. The V end lost 0 bases, the J end lost 2 bases, and 11 bases lay between the germline ends. CDR3 loop: CASSLAVGTQETQYF. The CDR3 DNA follows: TGCGCCAGCAGCTTGGCCGTGGGGACTCAAGAGACCCAGTACTTC. Full variable domain (rest looked up from reference TRBV5-1 and TRBJ2-5): KAGVTQTPRYLIKTRGQQVTLSCSPISGHRSVSWYQQTPGQGLQFLFEYFSETQRNKGNFPGRFSGRQFSNSRSEMNVSTLELGDSALYLCASSLAVGTQETQYFGPGTRLLVL.

The V call is TRBV9, the J call TRBJ1-2, with 11 positions matching TRBD1. There are 16 residues in the CDR3. The J segment lost 0 bases and the V segment lost 6 bases, leaving 7 bases of the junction unmatched. Germline V lookup: CDR1 SGDLS, CDR2 YYNGEE. DNA of the CDR3: TGTGCCAGCACCGGACAGGGGGCTGGAGCTAACTATGGCTACACCTTC. Residues: CASTGQGAGANYGYTF.

As regards this clone: One end of the junction fails to match germline, which may point to a read error. The chain couples TRBV6-4 to TRBJ1-2; D gene unclear. The CDR3 spans 11 residues. Germline CDR1 is MRHNA and CDR2 is SNTAGT. The CDR3 spells CASSNFYDYTF. Written as DNA, the CDR3 is TGTGCCAGCAGCAACTTCTATGACTACACCTTC.

The CDR3 region is CASSERGGGETQYF. CDR3 nucleotide sequence: TGTGCCAGCAGTGAGCGGGGGGGTGGAGAGACCCAGTACTTC. The rearrangement uses TRBV6-1 and TRBJ2-5; 9 bases are shared with TRBD2. Germline-derived CDR1 and CDR2 are MNHNS and SASEGT. The CDR3 sequence is 14 residues long. V gave up 3 bases and J gave up 4 bases; unmatched junction bases: 3.

The chain carries TRBV6-1 and TRBJ2-6; unclear D gene. Germline CDR1 is MNHNS and CDR2 is SASEGT. The CDR3 has 15 amino acids. Trimming stripped 7 bases from V and 2 bases from J, with 12 bases between. CDR3 sequence reads: CASKVQVAGANVLTF. CDR3 bases: TGTGCCAGCAAGGTCCAGGTCGCTGGGGCCAACGTCCTGACTTTC.

The chain uses TRBV7-2 and TRBJ2-2; 7 nucleotides match TRBD2. Looked up from germline, CDR1 is SGHTA and CDR2 is FQGNSA. After removal of 8 bases from V and 6 bases from J, the junction contained 12 bases not matched to a gene. The CDR3 loop spans 15 amino acids. The CDR3 region has the DNA TGTGCCAGCGTACCTACTAGCGTTGTCGCCGGGGAGCTGTTTTTT. Protein product: CASVPTSVVAGELFF.

The genes are TRBV2 and TRBJ2-6; possible D gene TRBD2, 5 bases. Germline lookup yields CDR1 SNHLY and CDR2 FYNNEI. CDR3 length: 18 residues. Trimming shortened V by 4 bases and J by 0 bases, and 16 bases separated the two germline ends. CDR3 sequence: CASSGGTAVYSGANVLTF. CDR3 sequence (DNA): TGTGCCAGCAGTGGGGGAACAGCGGTATACTCTGGGGCCAACGTCCTGACTTTC.

The V call is TRBV4-1, the J call TRBJ1-5; 7 nucleotides match TRBD1. The germline CDR1 and CDR2 sequences are MGHRA and YSYEKL. The CDR3 length is 15 residues. The J segment lost 7 bases and the V segment lost 0 bases, leaving 6 bases of the junction unmatched. The DNA of the CDR3 is TGCGCCAGCAGCCAAGAAGGGGGCGGGTGGCAGCCCCAGCATTTT. It translates to CASSQEGGGWQPQHF.

V and J are TRBV4-2 and TRBJ2-3, with D possibly TRBD2 on 6 matching bases. V was trimmed by 1 base and J by 2 bases, leaving 13 bases between them. This CDR3 spans 16 amino acids. Germline CDR1 is LGHNA and CDR2 is YNFKEQ. The CDR3 is CASSQVSRGFTDTQYF. The CDR3, as DNA: TGTGCCAGCAGCCAAGTCTCGCGGGGATTCACAGATACGCAGTATTTT.